A single sample is the source of the 27 T cell receptor beta chains below, sequenced in a study of T-cell reconstitution after alpha-beta-depleted transplantation in children. Researchers prepared the TCRbeta library using unique molecular identifiers, the study reports. Each CDR3 protein gets one entry after TCRdb re-called the PCR reads with MiXCR. The data hold some 72,000 distinct CDR3 sequences, with around 6.6% observed a single time. Sample: PBMCs from the stem cell graft donor, taken from the stem cell graft. The receptor source for this set is a human donor who donated a stem cell graft to a child with acute lymphoblastic leukemia.

The sample holds many counts of this clonotype. This chain joins TRBV27 and TRBJ1-5; D not resolved. This CDR3 spans 13 amino acids. Germline CDR1 and CDR2: MNHEY and SMNVEV (reference sequence). V was cut by 3 bases and J by 7 bases, with 10 bases left in between. The DNA for the CDR3 is TGTGCCAGCAGTTTGGCGGCAGGCCAGCCCCAGCATTTT. Its translation is CASSLAAGQPQHF.

This clonotype was seen repeatedly, ten times or more. The chain carries TRBV9 and TRBJ2-7; TRBD2 matches at 11 bases. In germline, CDR1 is SGDLS, CDR2 YYNGEE. The CDR3 consists of 15 residues. V trimming: 3 bases; J trimming: 0 bases; junction bases outside the gene matches: 2. CDR3 sequence: CASSGGTSGSYEQYF. In DNA form, the CDR3 reads TGTGCCAGCAGCGGGGGGACTAGCGGCTCCTACGAGCAGTACTTC.

This clonotype was seen repeatedly, ten times or more. The V gene is TRBV29-1, the J gene TRBJ1-1; D might be TRBD1 (5 bases). The V end lost 2 bases, the J end lost 4 bases, and 17 bases lay between the germline ends. The germline CDR1 and CDR2 sequences are SQVTM and ANQGSEA. This CDR3 has 15 amino acids. CDR3: CSVETARAGSTEAFF. CDR3 bases: TGCAGCGTTGAAACAGCGCGGGCAGGGAGCACTGAAGCTTTCTTT.

The chain recombines TRBV6-2 or TRBV6-3 with TRBJ1-2, with D unclear. Between the trimmed V and J ends, which lost 8 bases and 2 bases, there was a span of 12 bases. This CDR3 contains 13 residues. Per the germline V gene, CDR1 is MNHEY and CDR2 is SVGEGT. The CDR3 DNA reads as TGTGCCAGCCATTACGTAGAGAACTATGGCTACACCTTC. It is translated as CASHYVENYGYTF.

In its sample, this clonotype was seen many times. The V call is TRBV20-1, the J call TRBJ2-7; tentatively, D is TRBD1 or TRBD2 (6 bases each). CDR3 length: 17 amino acids. The germline V and J ends were trimmed by 2 bases and 2 bases, with 22 bases remaining between them. Germline lookup yields CDR1 DFQATT and CDR2 SNEGSKA (reference sequence). CDR3 amino acids: CSARRPEQGGFPYEQYF. The CDR3 coding sequence is TGCAGTGCTAGACGACCTGAACAGGGAGGATTTCCCTACGAGCAGTACTTC.

This rearrangement joins TRBV20-1 to TRBJ2-1; 11 positions agree with TRBD2. In germline, CDR1 is DFQATT, CDR2 SNEGSKA (reference sequence). CDR3 length: 14 amino acids. The J segment lost 7 bases and the V segment lost 4 bases, leaving 6 bases of the junction unmatched. The CDR3 bases are TGCAGTGCTAATAGCGGGGGGGCGGGGAATGAGCAGTTCTTC. This codes for CSANSGGAGNEQFF.

This clonotype was seen many times. The genes are TRBV5-1 and TRBJ2-3; no definite D call. V was clipped by 4 bases and J by 0 bases, with 9 bases between them. CDR3 length: 14 residues. The germline V gene has CDR1 SGHRS and CDR2 YFSETQ. CDR3 DNA: TGCGCCAGCAGCACTTTCGGGAGCACAGATACGCAGTATTTT. Its protein product is CASSTFGSTDTQYF.

This clonotype was observed a few times. V is TRBV18 and J is TRBJ2-3, with 10 nucleotides matching TRBD2. The CDR3 extends over 15 amino acids. The ends lost 0 bases at V and 4 bases at J; junction bases unmatched: 1. Per the germline V gene, CDR1 is KGHSH and CDR2 is LQKENI. The CDR3 loop reads CASSPPLAGADTQYF. The CDR3 DNA follows: TGTGCCAGCTCACCACCGCTAGCGGGAGCAGATACGCAGTATTTT.

A few counts support this clonotype. This chain uses TRBV7-9 with TRBJ2-5, with a possible D match to TRBD1 (6 bases). Germline V gene sequence: CDR1 SEHNR, CDR2 FQNEAQ (reference sequence). The CDR3 is 16 residues long. Trimming shortened V by 4 bases and J by 2 bases, and 17 bases separated the two germline ends. The CDR3 DNA follows: TGTGCCAGCAGCTCTGGACAGCGGACCGTACAAGAGACCCAGTACTTC. Translation: CASSSGQRTVQETQYF.

A remark on this clonotype: A much larger clone lies one base from this, so it may be a read error. The rearrangement joins TRBV5-4 to TRBJ1-1, with D possibly matching TRBD1 (5 bases). The CDR3 covers 14 residues. The V end lost 4 bases, the J end lost 0 bases, and 10 bases lay between the germline ends. Germline CDR1 is SGHNT and CDR2 is YYREEE (reference sequence). The CDR3: CASSLGRLNTEAFF. CDR3 sequence (DNA): TGTGCCAGCAGCCTGGGACGGCTGAACACTGAAGCTTTCTTT.

This clonotype was observed many times. This chain connects TRBV20-1 to TRBJ2-7, with 7 bases fitting TRBD2. V lost 5 bases to trimming and J lost 3 bases; unmatched junction nucleotides: 13. This CDR3 comprises 15 residues. The V gene's germline CDR1 is DFQATT and CDR2 SNEGSKA (reference sequence). The CDR3 sequence is CSAYAIGGLSYEQYF. The CDR3 DNA reads as TGCAGTGCTTACGCGATCGGGGGGTTAAGCTACGAGCAGTACTTC.

This clonotype was detected many times. This chain links TRBV7-9 with TRBJ2-3; the D call may be TRBD1 or TRBD2 (5 bases each). The germline V gene has CDR1 SEHNR and CDR2 FQNEAQ (reference sequence). The CDR3 totals 15 residues. V was shortened by 5 bases and J by 1 base, with 13 bases between the two germline ends. The CDR3 DNA follows: TGTGCCAGCAGCCGATCAGGGACCGGCACAGATACGCAGTATTTT. It specifies CASSRSGTGTDTQYF. Complete variable domain (other parts from reference TRBV7-9 and TRBJ2-3): DTGVSQNPRHKITKRGQNVTFRCDPISEHNRLYWYRQTLGQGPEFLTYFQNEAQLEKSRLLSDRFSAERPKGSFSTLEIQRTEQGDSAMYLCASSRSGTGTDTQYFGPGTRLTVL.

This clonotype was seen at least ten times. The chain is built from TRBV7-8 and TRBJ2-2; 7 bases align to TRBD2. CDR3 length equals 16 residues. The V gene's germline CDR1 is SGHVS and CDR2 FQNEAQ. V shed 8 bases, J shed 2 bases, and the junction held 11 bases outside the gene matches. The CDR3 DNA reads TGTGCCAGCGGACTCAGGGCTAGCGGAAACACCGGGGAGCTGTTTTTT. Translation: CASGLRASGNTGELFF. The whole variable domain, filled in from reference TRBV7-8 and TRBJ2-2, reads GAGVSQSPRYKVAKRGQDVALRCDPISGHVSLFWYQQALGQGPEFLTYFQNEAQLDKSGLPSDRFFAERPEGSVSTLKIQRTQQEDSAVYLCASGLRASGNTGELFFGEGSRLTVL.

This clonotype was seen many times. The genes are TRBV4-2 and TRBJ2-7; 9 bases map to TRBD1. The ends lost 4 bases at V and 5 bases at J; junction bases unmatched: 9. This CDR3 has 15 amino acids. From germline, CDR1 is LGHNA and CDR2 YNFKEQ. CDR3 DNA: TGTGCCAGCAGCCCGGGACAGGGCTCTCCTAACGAGCAGTACTTC. Residues: CASSPGQGSPNEQYF.

Ten or more counts support this clonotype. The CDR3: CSASTGTGIRETQYF. The CDR3 coding sequence is TGCAGTGCTAGCACCGGGACAGGGATTCGAGAGACCCAGTACTTC. This chain connects TRBV20-1 to TRBJ2-5; 9 nucleotides line up with TRBD1. The CDR3 extends over 15 amino acids. The V and J ends lost 3 bases and 4 bases, in that order; junction bases with no gene match: 9. CDR1 DFQATT and CDR2 SNEGSKA come from the germline V gene (reference sequence).

The table lists this clonotype with a few counts. The rearrangement joins TRBV6-1 to TRBJ1-2; TRBD1 might be the D (5 bases). CDR1 and CDR2 from the germline V gene are MNHNS and SASEGT. The CDR3 consists of 14 residues. V shed 5 bases and J shed 9 bases, with 19 bases lying between them. The CDR3, as DNA: TGTGCCAGCAGTCCCGTAGACAGAGGTGTCCGCTACACCTTC. Translated, it gives CASSPVDRGVRYTF.

Ten or more counts support this clonotype. The chain couples TRBV19 to TRBJ2-1; D remains ambiguous. Germline loops: CDR1 LNHDA, CDR2 SQIVND (reference sequence). The CDR3 runs to 13 residues. V gave up 4 bases and J gave up 7 bases, with 11 bases separating them. The CDR3 protein is CASSTTLLNEQFF. The CDR3 DNA follows: TGTGCCAGTAGTACGACTTTGCTTAATGAGCAGTTCTTC.

This CDR3 reads CASSSVGGGHNEQFF. DNA for the CDR3: TGTGCCAGCAGCTCGGTCGGGGGAGGGCACAATGAGCAGTTCTTC. The chain carries TRBV7-3 and TRBJ2-1, with TRBD2 identical over 7 bases. The CDR3 covers 15 residues. Looked up from germline, CDR1 is SGHTA and CDR2 is FQGTGA. After removal of 4 bases from V and 5 bases from J, the junction contained 8 bases not matched to a gene. The whole variable domain, remainder taken from reference TRBV7-3 and TRBJ2-1, is GAGVSQTPSNKVTEKGKYVELRCDPISGHTALYWYRQSLGQGPEFLIYFQGTGAADDSGLPNDRFFAVRPEGSVSTLKIQRTERGDSAVYLCASSSVGGGHNEQFFGPGTRLTVL.

This clonotype has a handful of counts. The chain employs TRBV18 and TRBJ2-7; 10 bases are a match to TRBD2. CDR3 length equals 16 residues. Germline V gene data show CDR1 as KGHSH and CDR2 as LQKENI. Trimming removed 0 bases from V and 2 bases from J; junction bases left unmatched: 4. This CDR3 reads CASSPPGTSATYEQYF. Here the CDR3 DNA reads TGTGCCAGCTCACCACCTGGGACTAGCGCCACCTACGAGCAGTACTTC.

The CDR3: CSSSGGTDTQYF. The CDR3 bases are TGCAGCTCCTCGGGTGGCACAGATACGCAGTATTTT. J is TRBJ2-3 and V is TRBV29-1, with no clear D. The length of the CDR3 is 12 residues. From germline, CDR1 is SQVTM and CDR2 ANQGSEA. V lost 8 bases to trimming and J lost 1 base, with 10 bases between them.

This clonotype has just a few counts. The V and J genes are TRBV12-3 or TRBV12-4 and TRBJ1-1, with D perhaps TRBD1 (6 bases). V was clipped by 11 bases and J by 4 bases, with 17 bases between them. The CDR3 runs 13 residues. The CDR3 is CADYAGVGTEAFF. As DNA, the CDR3 is TGTGCCGACTATGCAGGGGTCGGCACTGAAGCTTTCTTT.

This clonotype was recorded at least ten times. The genes are TRBV7-2 and TRBJ1-4; unclear D gene. This CDR3 has 17 amino acids. Germline-derived CDR1 and CDR2 are SGHTA and FQGNSA. V lost 5 bases and J lost 3, with 19 bases in between. CDR3 residues: CASSLSRPGSANEKLFF. CDR3 sequence (DNA): TGTGCCAGCAGCCTTAGCCGCCCGGGGTCGGCTAATGAAAAACTGTTTTTT.

In its sample, this clonotype was seen many times. The V gene is TRBV3-2, the J gene TRBJ2-4; the table's D call, TRBD1, was not checked against the DNA. TRBV3-2 is marked as a pseudogene. The CDR3 runs 16 residues. The CDR3: CASSQSGQLAKNIQYF. The CDR3 nucleotides read TGTGCCAGCAGCCAATCTGGACAGCTAGCCAAAAACATTCAGTACTTC.

This clonotype has ten or more counts. This rearrangement joins TRBV12-3 or TRBV12-4 to TRBJ2-1, with D uncertain. Trimming cost V 3 bases and J 8 bases, with 14 bases left between them. This CDR3 has 14 residues. This CDR3 reads CASSFLRSYDEQFF. The CDR3 DNA reads TGTGCCAGCAGTTTTCTTCGAAGTTACGATGAGCAGTTCTTC.

The rearrangement joins TRBV20-1 to TRBJ1-5; a weak D match, TRBD1 (5 bases). The V gene lost 0 bases and the J gene lost 2 bases, with 17 bases spanning the gap. CDR1 is DFQATT and CDR2 is SNEGSKA in the germline V gene (reference sequence). This CDR3 spans 17 amino acids. For the CDR3, the DNA is TGCAGTGCTAGAGATCGAGGCTGGGGGGGGGGCAATCAGCCCCAGCATTTT. Its translation: CSARDRGWGGGNQPQHF.

This clonotype was recorded a few times. V usage is TRBV14 and J usage is TRBJ2-1, with 7 bases matching TRBD1. The CDR3 is 17 amino acids. The V gene end was trimmed by 4 bases and the J gene end by 4 bases; junction bases not matched to a gene: 13. From germline, CDR1 is SGHDN and CDR2 FVKESK. The CDR3 DNA sequence: TGTGCCAGCAGCCTACGACGGACAGGCGGGTGTTACAATGAGCAGTTCTTC. This sequence encodes CASSLRRTGGCYNEQFF.

This clonotype was seen many times. The chain employs TRBV27 and TRBJ1-1, with D possibly matching TRBD1 (6 bases). The CDR3 totals 17 residues. Germline V gene data show CDR1 as MNHEY and CDR2 as SMNVEV (reference sequence). The V and J ends lost 3 bases and 4 bases respectively, with 21 bases between them. The CDR3 DNA sequence: TGTGCCAGCAGTTTCATGCCCTTACGTGCAGGGGCCACTGAAGCTTTCTTT. Amino acid sequence: CASSFMPLRAGATEAFF.